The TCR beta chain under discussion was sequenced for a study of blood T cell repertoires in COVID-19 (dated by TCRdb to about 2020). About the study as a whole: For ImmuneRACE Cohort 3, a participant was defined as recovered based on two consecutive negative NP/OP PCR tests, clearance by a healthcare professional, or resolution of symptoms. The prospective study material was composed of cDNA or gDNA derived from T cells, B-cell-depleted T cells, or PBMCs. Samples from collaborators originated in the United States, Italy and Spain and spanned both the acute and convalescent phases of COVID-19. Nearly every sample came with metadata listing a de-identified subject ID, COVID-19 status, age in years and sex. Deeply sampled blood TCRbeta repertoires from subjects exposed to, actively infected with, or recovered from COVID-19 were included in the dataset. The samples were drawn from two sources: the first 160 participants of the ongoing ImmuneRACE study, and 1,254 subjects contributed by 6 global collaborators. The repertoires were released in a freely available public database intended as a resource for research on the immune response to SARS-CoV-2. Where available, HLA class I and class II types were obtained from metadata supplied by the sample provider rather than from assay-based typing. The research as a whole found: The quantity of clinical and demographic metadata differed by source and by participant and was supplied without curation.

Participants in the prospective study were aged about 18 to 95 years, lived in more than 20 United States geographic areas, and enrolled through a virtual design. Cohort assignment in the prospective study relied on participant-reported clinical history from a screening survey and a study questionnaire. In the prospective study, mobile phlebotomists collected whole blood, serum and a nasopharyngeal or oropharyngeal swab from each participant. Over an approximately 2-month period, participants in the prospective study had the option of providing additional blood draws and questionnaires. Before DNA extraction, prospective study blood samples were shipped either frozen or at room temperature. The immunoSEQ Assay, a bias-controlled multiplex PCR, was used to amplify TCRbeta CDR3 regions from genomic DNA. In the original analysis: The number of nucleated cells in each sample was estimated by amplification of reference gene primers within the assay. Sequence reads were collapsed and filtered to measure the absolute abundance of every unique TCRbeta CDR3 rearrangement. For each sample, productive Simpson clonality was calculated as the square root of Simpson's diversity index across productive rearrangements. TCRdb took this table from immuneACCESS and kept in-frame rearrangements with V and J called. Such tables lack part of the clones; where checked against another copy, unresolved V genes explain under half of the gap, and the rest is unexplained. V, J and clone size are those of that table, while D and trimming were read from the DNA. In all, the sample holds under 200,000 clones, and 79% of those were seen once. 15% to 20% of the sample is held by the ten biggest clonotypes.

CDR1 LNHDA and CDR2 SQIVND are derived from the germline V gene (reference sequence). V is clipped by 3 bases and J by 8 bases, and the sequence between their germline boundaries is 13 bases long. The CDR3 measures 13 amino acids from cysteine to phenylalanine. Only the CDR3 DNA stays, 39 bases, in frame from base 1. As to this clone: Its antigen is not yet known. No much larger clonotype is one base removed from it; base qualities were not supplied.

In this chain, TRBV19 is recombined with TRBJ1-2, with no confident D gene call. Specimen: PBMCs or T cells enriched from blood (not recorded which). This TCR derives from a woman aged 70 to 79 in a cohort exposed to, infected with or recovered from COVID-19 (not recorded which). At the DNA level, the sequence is TGTGCCAGTAGTATTTTCCCCGACGGGGGCTACACCTTC. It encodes CASSIFPDGGYTF.